This T cell receptor (beta chain) was found in a study of cytomegalovirus exposure and HLA in healthy donors. The donors (healthy individuals) were bone marrow donors. In regard to this clone: Its target is unknown.

The PCR made use of 60 Vbeta and 13 Jbeta primers. Here immunoSEQ multiplex PCR was the method, and the copy in TCRdb shows in-frame clones only, minus some. The sample records tens of thousands of clones, just under 75% being singletons. General study results and limits: One later analysis reportedly identified an Asian-associated ancestry cluster that showed fewer N-insertions than the approximately 670-donor mean. No immune exposure information besides CMV serostatus was available. A later analysis reported that several of the most significant clusters appeared to be linked to common viral pathogens, among them Epstein-Barr virus.

The receptor was derived from a man between 60 and 75 years old in good health and CMV-seronegative. Sequenced input: PBMCs.

The DNA for the CDR3 is TGTGCCTGGAGTGTAGAAGGGGGCACTGAAGCTTTCTTT. Translated, it gives CAWSVEGGTEAFF. The chain has TRBV30 and TRBJ1-1, with D perhaps TRBD1 (6 bases). The V gene lost 0 bases and the J gene lost 4 bases, with 9 bases spanning the gap. CDR3 length: 13 residues. Germline V gene data show CDR1 as GTSNPN and CDR2 as SVGIG (reference sequence).